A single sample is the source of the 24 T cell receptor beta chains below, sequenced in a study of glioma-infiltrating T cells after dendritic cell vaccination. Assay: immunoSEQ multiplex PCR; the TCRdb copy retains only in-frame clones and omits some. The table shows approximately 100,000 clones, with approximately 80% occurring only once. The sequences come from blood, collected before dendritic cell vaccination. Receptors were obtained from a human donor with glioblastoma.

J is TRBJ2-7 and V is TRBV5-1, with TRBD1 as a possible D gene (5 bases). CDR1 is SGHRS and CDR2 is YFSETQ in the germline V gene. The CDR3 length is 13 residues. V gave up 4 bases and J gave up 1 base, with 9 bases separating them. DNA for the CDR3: TGCGCCAGCAGCAGGACAATGTCCTACGAGCAGTACTTC. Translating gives CASSRTMSYEQYF.

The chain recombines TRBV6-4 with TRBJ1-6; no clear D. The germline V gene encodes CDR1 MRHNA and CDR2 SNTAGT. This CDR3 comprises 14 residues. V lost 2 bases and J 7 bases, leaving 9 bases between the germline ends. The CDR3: CASSDRAGNSPLHF. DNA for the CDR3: TGTGCCAGCAGTGACCGTGCGGGGAATTCACCCCTCCACTTT.

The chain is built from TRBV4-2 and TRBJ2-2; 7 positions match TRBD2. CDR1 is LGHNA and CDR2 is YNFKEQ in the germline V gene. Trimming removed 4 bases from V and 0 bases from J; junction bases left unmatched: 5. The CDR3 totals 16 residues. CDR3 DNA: TGTGCCAGCAGCCGTCAGACTAGCCCGAACACCGGGGAGCTGTTTTTT. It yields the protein CASSRQTSPNTGELFF.

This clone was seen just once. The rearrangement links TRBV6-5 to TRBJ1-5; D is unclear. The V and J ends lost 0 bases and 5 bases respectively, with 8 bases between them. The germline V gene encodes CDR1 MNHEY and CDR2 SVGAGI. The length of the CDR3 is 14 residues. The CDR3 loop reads CASSYSWRDQPQHF. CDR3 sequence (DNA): TGTGCCAGCAGTTACTCTTGGCGGGATCAGCCCCAGCATTTT.

DNA for the CDR3: TGCGCCAGCAGCTTCCTCCGACAGGGGGAGGGCACCGGGGAGCTGTTTTTT. It specifies CASSFLRQGEGTGELFF. V is TRBV5-1 and J is TRBJ2-2, with 9 nucleotides matching TRBD1. CDR1 is SGHRS, CDR2 YFSETQ, per germline. Germline trimming cut 2 bases from V and 4 bases from J; bases unmatched to any gene: 9. This CDR3 has 17 amino acids.

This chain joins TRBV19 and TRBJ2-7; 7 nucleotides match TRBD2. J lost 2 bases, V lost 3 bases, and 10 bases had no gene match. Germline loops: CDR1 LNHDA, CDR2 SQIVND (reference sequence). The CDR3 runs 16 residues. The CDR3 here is CASSIHLGGVTYEQYF. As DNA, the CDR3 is TGTGCCAGTAGTATCCACCTTGGGGGGGTTACCTACGAGCAGTACTTC.

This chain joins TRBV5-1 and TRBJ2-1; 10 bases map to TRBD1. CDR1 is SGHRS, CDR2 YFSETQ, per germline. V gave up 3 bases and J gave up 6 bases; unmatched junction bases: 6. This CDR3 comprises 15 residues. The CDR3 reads CASSWGQGYVNEQFF. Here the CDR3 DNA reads TGCGCCAGCAGCTGGGGACAGGGGTACGTCAATGAGCAGTTCTTC.

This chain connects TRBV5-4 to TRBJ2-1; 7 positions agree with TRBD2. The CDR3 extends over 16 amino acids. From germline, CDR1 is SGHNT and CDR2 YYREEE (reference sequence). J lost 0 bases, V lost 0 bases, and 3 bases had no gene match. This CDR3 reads CASSLELAYSYNEQFF. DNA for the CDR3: TGTGCCAGCAGCTTGGAACTAGCGTACTCCTACAATGAGCAGTTCTTC.

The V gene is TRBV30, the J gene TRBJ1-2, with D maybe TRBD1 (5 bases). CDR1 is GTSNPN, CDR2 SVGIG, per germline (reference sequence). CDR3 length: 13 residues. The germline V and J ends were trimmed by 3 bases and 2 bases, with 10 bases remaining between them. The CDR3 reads CAWSRVENYGYTF. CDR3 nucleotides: TGTGCCTGGAGCAGGGTGGAGAACTATGGCTACACCTTC.

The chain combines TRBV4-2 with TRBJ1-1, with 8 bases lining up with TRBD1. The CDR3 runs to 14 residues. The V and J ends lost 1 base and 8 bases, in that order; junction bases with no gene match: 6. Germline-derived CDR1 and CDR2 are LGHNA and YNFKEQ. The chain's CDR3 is CASSQGQDRVEAFF. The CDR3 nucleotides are TGTGCCAGCAGCCAAGGTCAGGACAGGGTAGAAGCTTTCTTT.

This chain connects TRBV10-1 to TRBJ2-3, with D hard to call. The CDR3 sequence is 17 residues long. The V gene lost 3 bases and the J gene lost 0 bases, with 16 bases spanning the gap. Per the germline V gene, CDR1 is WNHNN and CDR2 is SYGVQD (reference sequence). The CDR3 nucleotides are TGCGCCAGCAGTGATTTCCAAATGCTGGCTAGCACAGATACGCAGTATTTT. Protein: CASSDFQMLASTDTQYF.

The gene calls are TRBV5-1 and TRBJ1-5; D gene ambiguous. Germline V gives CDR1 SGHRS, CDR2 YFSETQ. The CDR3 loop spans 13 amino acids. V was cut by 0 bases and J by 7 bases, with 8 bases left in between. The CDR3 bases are TGCGCCAGCAGCTTGGTTGGTGAGCAGCCCCAGCATTTT. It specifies CASSLVGEQPQHF.

CDR3 bases: TGCGCCAGCAGCTTAACAATCACCGGGGAGCTGTTTTTT. Protein sequence: CASSLTITGELFF. The V gene is TRBV5-1, the J gene TRBJ2-2; D not resolved. Trimming stripped 2 bases from V and 4 bases from J, with 6 bases between. The CDR3 covers 13 residues. Germline CDR1 reads SGHRS; CDR2 reads YFSETQ.

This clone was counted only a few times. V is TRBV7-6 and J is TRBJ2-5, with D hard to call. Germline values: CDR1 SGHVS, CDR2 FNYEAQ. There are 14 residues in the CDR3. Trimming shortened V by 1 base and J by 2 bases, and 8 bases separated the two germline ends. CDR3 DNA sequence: TGTGCCAGCAGCTTAGTGGCCCAGCAAGAGACCCAGTACTTC. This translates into CASSLVAQQETQYF.

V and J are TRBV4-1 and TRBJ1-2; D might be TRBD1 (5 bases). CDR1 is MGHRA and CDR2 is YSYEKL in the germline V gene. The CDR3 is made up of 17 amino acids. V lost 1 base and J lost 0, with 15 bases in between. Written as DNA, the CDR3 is TGCGCCAGCAGCCAAGGAATAGGGGCAAACGCTAACTATGGCTACACCTTC. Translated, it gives CASSQGIGANANYGYTF.

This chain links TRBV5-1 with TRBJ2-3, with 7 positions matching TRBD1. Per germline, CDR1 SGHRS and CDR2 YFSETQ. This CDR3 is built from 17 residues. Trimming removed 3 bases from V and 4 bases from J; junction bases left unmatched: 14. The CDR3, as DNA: TGCGCCAGCAGCTCCACCCGTACCGACAGGGTAGCAGATACGCAGTATTTT. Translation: CASSSTRTDRVADTQYF.

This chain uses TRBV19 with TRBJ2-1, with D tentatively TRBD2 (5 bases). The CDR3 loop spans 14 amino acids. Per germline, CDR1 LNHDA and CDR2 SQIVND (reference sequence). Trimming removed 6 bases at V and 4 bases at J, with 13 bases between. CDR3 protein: CASSGSRGYNEQFF. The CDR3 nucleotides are TGTGCCAGTAGCGGATCCCGGGGTTACAATGAGCAGTTCTTC.

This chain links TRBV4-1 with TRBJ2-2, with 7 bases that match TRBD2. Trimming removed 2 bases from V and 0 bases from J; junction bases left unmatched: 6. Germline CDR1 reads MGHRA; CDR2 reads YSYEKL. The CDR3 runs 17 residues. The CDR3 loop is CASSQPRGVSNTGELFF. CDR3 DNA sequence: TGCGCCAGCAGCCAACCCCGGGGGGTTTCGAACACCGGGGAGCTGTTTTTT.

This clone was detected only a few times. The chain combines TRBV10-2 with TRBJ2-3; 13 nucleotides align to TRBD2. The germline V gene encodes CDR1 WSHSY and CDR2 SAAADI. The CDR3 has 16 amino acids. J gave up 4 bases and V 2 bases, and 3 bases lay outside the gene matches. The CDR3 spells CASSETSGRASDTQYF. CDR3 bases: TGCGCCAGCAGTGAGACTAGCGGGAGGGCCTCAGATACGCAGTATTTT.

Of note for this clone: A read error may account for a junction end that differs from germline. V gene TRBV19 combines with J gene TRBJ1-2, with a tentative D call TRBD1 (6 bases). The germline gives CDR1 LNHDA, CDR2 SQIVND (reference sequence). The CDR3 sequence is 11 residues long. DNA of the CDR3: TGTGCCAGTTGGGGGGGCGCGGTATTGTCCTTC. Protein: CASWGGAVLSF. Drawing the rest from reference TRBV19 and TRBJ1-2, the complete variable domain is DGGITQSPKYLFRKEGQNVTLSCEQNLNHDAMYWYRQDPGQGLRLIYYSQIVNDFQKGDIAEGYSVSREKKESFPLTVTSAQKNPTAFYLCASWGGAVLSFGSGTRLTVV.

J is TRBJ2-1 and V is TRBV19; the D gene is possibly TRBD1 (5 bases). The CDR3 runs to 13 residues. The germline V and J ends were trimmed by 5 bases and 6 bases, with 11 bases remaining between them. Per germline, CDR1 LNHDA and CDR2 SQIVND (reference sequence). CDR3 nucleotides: TGTGCCAGTAGTCCTAGACAGATCAATGAGCAGTTCTTC. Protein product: CASSPRQINEQFF.

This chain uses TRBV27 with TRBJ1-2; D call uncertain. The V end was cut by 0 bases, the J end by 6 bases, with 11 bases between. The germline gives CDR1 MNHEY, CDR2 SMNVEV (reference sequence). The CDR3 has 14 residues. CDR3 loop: CASSLSSGSHGYTF. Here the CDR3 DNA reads TGTGCCAGCAGTTTATCGTCGGGATCCCATGGCTACACCTTC.

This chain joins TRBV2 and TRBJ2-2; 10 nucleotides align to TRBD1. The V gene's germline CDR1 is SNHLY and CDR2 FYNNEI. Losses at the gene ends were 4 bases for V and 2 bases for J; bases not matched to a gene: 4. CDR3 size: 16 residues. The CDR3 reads CASSGGTGVNTGELFF. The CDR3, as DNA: TGTGCCAGCAGTGGAGGGACAGGGGTCAACACCGGGGAGCTGTTTTTT.

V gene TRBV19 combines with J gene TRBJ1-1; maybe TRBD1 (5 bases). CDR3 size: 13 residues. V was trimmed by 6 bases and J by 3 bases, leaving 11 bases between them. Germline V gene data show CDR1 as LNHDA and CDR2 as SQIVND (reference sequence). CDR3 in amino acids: CASSLQGDTEAFF. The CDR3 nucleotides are TGTGCCAGTAGCCTTCAGGGCGACACTGAAGCTTTCTTT. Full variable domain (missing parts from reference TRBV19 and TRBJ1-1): DGGITQSPKYLFRKEGQNVTLSCEQNLNHDAMYWYRQDPGQGLRLIYYSQIVNDFQKGDIAEGYSVSREKKESFPLTVTSAQKNPTAFYLCASSLQGDTEAFFGQGTRLTVV.